The 14 T cell receptor beta chains in this list originate from one sample, sequenced in a study of T-cell reconstitution after alpha-beta-depleted transplantation in children. The authors prepared the TCRbeta library with unique molecular identifiers. TCRdb redid the calling of the PCR reads with MiXCR, one entry per CDR3 protein. The data contain about 400,000 distinct CDR3 sequences, roughly 20% of them seen just once; the ten biggest clones take up 3% to 4.5%. The specimen was PBMCs from the stem cell graft donor, collected from the stem cell graft. The receptors here all came from a human donor who donated a stem cell graft to a child with acute myeloid leukemia.

This clonotype has a handful of counts. The V call is TRBV28, the J call TRBJ2-1; D is uncertain. Trimming removed 5 bases at V and 4 bases at J, with 15 bases between. This CDR3 has 15 amino acids. From germline, CDR1 is MDHEN and CDR2 SYDVKM. CDR3 sequence: CASSKLTELYNEQFF. CDR3 sequence (DNA): TGTGCCAGCAGTAAACTGACGGAGTTATACAATGAGCAGTTCTTC.

In this sample, this clonotype turned up a few times. The chain combines TRBV12-3 or TRBV12-4 with TRBJ2-1; D remains ambiguous. The CDR3 runs to 11 residues. V lost 7 bases and J 7 bases, leaving 8 bases between the germline ends. The CDR3 bases are TGTGCCAGCAACGTCTATAATGAGCAGTTCTTC. Amino acid sequence: CASNVYNEQFF.

This clonotype was counted many times. The V gene is TRBV20-1, the J gene TRBJ2-7, with D perhaps assigned TRBD1 or TRBD2 (5 bases each). The CDR3 is 15 residues long. V was shortened by 6 bases and J by 0 bases, with 18 bases between the two germline ends. Germline V gene data show CDR1 as DFQATT and CDR2 as SNEGSKA (reference sequence). The CDR3 loop reads CSAGAWDASSYEQYF. The CDR3 DNA reads TGCAGTGCGGGCGCCTGGGACGCGAGCTCCTACGAGCAGTACTTC.

The CDR3: CASSQGRAGQPYEQYF. The DNA of the CDR3 is TGCGCCAGCAGCCAAGGACGTGCGGGCCAGCCCTACGAGCAGTACTTC. The genes are TRBV4-3 and TRBJ2-7, with D possibly matching TRBD2 (5 bases). The CDR3 runs to 16 residues. V dropped 1 base and J dropped 2 bases, with 15 bases sitting between them. Germline V lookup: CDR1 LGHNA, CDR2 YSLEER.

This clonotype was detected ten times or more. V and J are TRBV12-3 or TRBV12-4 and TRBJ2-3, with 7 bases fitting TRBD1. V lost 6 bases and J lost 2; bases outside the gene matches: 8. This CDR3 spans 15 amino acids. The CDR3: CASRPTGVNTDTQYF. The DNA for the CDR3 is TGTGCCAGCAGGCCTACAGGGGTGAACACAGATACGCAGTATTTT.

This clonotype was recorded many times. The chain uses TRBV29-1 and TRBJ1-1; TRBD1 agrees at 7 bases. This CDR3 contains 15 residues. V trimming: 2 bases; J trimming: 4 bases; junction bases outside the gene matches: 10. CDR1 SQVTM and CDR2 ANQGSEA come from the germline V gene. CDR3 residues: CSVERDRAAGTEAFF. As DNA, the CDR3 is TGCAGCGTTGAACGCGACAGGGCAGCAGGCACTGAAGCTTTCTTT. Full variable domain (missing parts from reference TRBV29-1 and TRBJ1-1): SAVISQKPSRDICQRGTSLTIQCQVDSQVTMMFWYRQQPGQSLTLIATANQGSEATYESGFVIDKFPISRPNLTFSTLTVSNMSPEDSSIYLCSVERDRAAGTEAFFGQGTRLTVV.

The V gene is TRBV28, the J gene TRBJ2-3; the D call may be TRBD1 or TRBD2 (5 bases each). The V end lost 3 bases, the J end lost 0 bases, and 13 bases lay between the germline ends. This CDR3 is 16 amino acids long. Germline lookup yields CDR1 MDHEN and CDR2 SYDVKM. In nucleotides, the CDR3 is TGTGCCAGCAGTTTCCGGGACGCCGCTAGCACAGATACGCAGTATTTT. It is translated as CASSFRDAASTDTQYF.

This clonotype was seen a few times. This chain joins TRBV4-3 and TRBJ2-7; D perhaps matches TRBD1 (5 bases). Germline lookup yields CDR1 LGHNA and CDR2 YSLEER. V was clipped by 0 bases and J by 3 bases, with 9 bases between them. The CDR3 extends over 14 amino acids. Written as DNA, the CDR3 is TGCGCCAGCAGCCAAGACTGGGGCAGCTACGAGCAGTACTTC. Encoded protein: CASSQDWGSYEQYF.

This clonotype has just a few counts. The rearrangement uses TRBV5-1 and TRBJ2-7, with D unresolved. Trimming took off 0 bases at V and 2 bases at J, with 9 bases between the two ends. Looked up from germline, CDR1 is SGHRS and CDR2 is YFSETQ. The CDR3 extends over 14 amino acids. CDR3: CASSLVGAAYEQYF. For the CDR3, the DNA is TGCGCCAGCAGCTTGGTAGGTGCAGCCTACGAGCAGTACTTC.

The chain carries TRBV6-5 and TRBJ1-1, with a weak D call TRBD1 (6 bases). Trimming shortened V by 6 bases and J by 1 base, and 12 bases separated the two germline ends. The CDR3 sequence is 14 residues long. CDR1 is MNHEY, CDR2 SVGAGI, per germline. This chain's CDR3 is CASRTGTTNTEAFF. CDR3 bases: TGTGCCAGCAGGACCGGGACAACGAACACTGAAGCTTTCTTT.

V gene TRBV18 combines with J gene TRBJ2-1; the match to TRBD1 covers 9 bases. V shed 5 bases, J shed 7 bases, and the junction held 12 bases outside the gene matches. Per the germline V gene, CDR1 is KGHSH and CDR2 is LQKENI. This CDR3 is 16 amino acids long. In DNA, the CDR3 is TGTGCCAGCTCAGAGTTAACAGGGGGCAATTTGAATGAGCAGTTCTTC. Its translation: CASSELTGGNLNEQFF.

This clonotype was picked up a small number of times. V gene TRBV5-5 combines with J gene TRBJ1-5; D is unresolved. The V gene's germline CDR1 is SGHKS and CDR2 YYEKEE (reference sequence). The CDR3 runs to 12 residues. V dropped 2 bases and J dropped 6 bases, with 6 bases sitting between them. The CDR3 region has the DNA TGTGCCAGCAGCTTTGGAATTCAGCCCCAGCATTTT. Translation: CASSFGIQPQHF. Combining the CDR3 with reference TRBV5-5 and TRBJ1-5 gives the whole variable domain DAGVTQSPTHLIKTRGQQVTLRCSPISGHKSVSWYQQVLGQGPQFIFQYYEKEERGRGNFPDRFSARQFPNYSSELNVNALLLGDSALYLCASSFGIQPQHFGDGTRLSIL.

This clonotype showed up just a few times. CDR3 amino acids: CSVLEGGNDNEQFF. The CDR3 DNA reads as TGCAGCGTCCTGGAGGGCGGAAACGACAATGAGCAGTTCTTC. This chain connects TRBV29-1 to TRBJ2-1, with D perhaps matching TRBD2 (6 bases). CDR1 is SQVTM and CDR2 is ANQGSEA in the germline V gene. There are 14 residues in the CDR3. V was shortened by 6 bases and J by 5 bases, with 17 bases between the two germline ends.

This clonotype appeared many times. The rearrangement uses TRBV4-2 and TRBJ2-3, with D perhaps being TRBD1 or TRBD2 (7 bases each). This CDR3 has 15 amino acids. The V and J ends lost 3 bases and 6 bases respectively, with 16 bases between them. Germline loops: CDR1 LGHNA, CDR2 YNFKEQ. The CDR3 here is CASSQGGGGGDTQYF. CDR3 sequence (DNA): TGTGCCAGCAGCCAGGGAGGGGGCGGTGGGGATACGCAGTATTTT.